This T cell receptor (beta chain) was found in a study of shared clonotypes between healthy human individuals. The study's findings and limits: Across a handful of donors, naive CD4 shared 4.5% to 6%, naive CD8 more than 3%, memory CD4 roughly 2.2%, memory CD8 0.4% to 0.5%. Only a few donors were included, so the genetic and exposure-history diversity represented was limited.

From germline, CDR1 is SNHLY and CDR2 FYNNEI. This CDR3 region has 16 residues. V lost 5 bases, J lost 6 bases, and 13 bases stayed unmatched. Of note for this clone: As yet, its antigen is unknown.

Selected positively for CCR7 and CD45RO-negative, naive CD8 cells excluded terminally differentiated effector memory CD45RA+ cells. The donors were adults (healthy and HIV-negative) with no recent acute infections or vaccinations. The assay ran at deep level. Profiled with immunoSEQ multiplex PCR; TCRdb holds only in-frame clones, not every one. The sample lists hundreds of thousands of clones; approximately 96% were seen once. Specimen: naive CD8+ T cells sorted from blood. The V gene is TRBV2, the J gene TRBJ2-3, with TRBD2 matching 8 bases. The sequence derives from a woman under 40 in good health. Here the CDR3 reads CASSSMRAGVGDTQYF. The CDR3 DNA sequence: TGTGCCAGCAGTTCCATGAGAGCGGGAGTGGGTGATACGCAGTATTTT.